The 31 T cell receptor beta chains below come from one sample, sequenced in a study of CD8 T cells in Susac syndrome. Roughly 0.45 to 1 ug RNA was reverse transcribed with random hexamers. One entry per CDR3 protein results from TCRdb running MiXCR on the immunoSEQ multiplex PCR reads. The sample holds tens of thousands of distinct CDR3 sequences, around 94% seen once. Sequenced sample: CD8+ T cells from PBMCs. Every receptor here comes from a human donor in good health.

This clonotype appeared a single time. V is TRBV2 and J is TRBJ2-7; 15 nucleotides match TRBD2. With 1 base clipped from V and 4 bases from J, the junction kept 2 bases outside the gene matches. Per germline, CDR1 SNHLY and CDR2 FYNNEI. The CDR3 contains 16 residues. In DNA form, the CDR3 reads TGTGCCAGCAGTGAAGGCGGACTAGCGGGGGGGTACGAGCAGTACTTC. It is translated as CASSEGGLAGGYEQYF.

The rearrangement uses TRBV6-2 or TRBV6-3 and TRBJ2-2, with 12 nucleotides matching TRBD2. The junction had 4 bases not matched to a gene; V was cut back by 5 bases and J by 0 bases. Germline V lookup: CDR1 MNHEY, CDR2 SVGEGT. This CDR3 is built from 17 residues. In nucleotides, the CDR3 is TGTGCCAGCAGTGCTAGCGGGAGGGCCGCGAACACCGGGGAGCTGTTTTTT. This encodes CASSASGRAANTGELFF.

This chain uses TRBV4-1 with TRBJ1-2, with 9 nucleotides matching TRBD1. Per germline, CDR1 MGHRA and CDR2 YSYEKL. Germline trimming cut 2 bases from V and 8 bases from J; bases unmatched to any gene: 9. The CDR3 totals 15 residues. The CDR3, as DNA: TGCGCCAGCAGCCAAACACCGACAGGGGGAGAAGGCTACACCTTC. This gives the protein CASSQTPTGGEGYTF.

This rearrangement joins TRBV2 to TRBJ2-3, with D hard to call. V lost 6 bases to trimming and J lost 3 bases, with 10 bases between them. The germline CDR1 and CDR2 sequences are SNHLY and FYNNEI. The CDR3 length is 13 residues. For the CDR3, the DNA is TGTGCCAGCAGGGCGGACCGAACAGATACGCAGTATTTT. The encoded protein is CASRADRTDTQYF.

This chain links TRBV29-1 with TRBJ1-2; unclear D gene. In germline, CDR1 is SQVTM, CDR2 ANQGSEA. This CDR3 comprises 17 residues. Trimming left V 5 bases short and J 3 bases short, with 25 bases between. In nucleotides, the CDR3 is TGCAGCGTTTACGGACGGAGTTTATTTAAGTGGGACTATGGCTACACCTTC. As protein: CSVYGRSLFKWDYGYTF.

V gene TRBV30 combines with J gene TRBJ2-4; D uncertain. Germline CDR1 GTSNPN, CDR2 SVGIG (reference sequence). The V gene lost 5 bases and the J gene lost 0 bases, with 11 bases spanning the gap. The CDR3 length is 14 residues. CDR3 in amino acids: CAWVSDLAKNIQYF. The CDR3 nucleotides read TGTGCCTGGGTCTCGGACCTAGCCAAAAACATTCAGTACTTC.

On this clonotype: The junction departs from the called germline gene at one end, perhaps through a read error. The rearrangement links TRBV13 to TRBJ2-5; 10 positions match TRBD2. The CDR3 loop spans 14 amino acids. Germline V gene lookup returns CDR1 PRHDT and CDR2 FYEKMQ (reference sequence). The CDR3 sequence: CASSLGTSDETQYF. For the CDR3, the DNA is TGTGCCAGCAGCCTAGGGACTAGCGACGAGACCCAGTACTTC.

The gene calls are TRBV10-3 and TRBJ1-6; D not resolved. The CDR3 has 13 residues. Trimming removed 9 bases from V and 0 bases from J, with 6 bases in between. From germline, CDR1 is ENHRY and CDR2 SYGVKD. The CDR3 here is CAIAGSYNSPLHF. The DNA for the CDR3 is TGTGCCATAGCTGGCTCCTATAATTCACCCCTCCACTTT.

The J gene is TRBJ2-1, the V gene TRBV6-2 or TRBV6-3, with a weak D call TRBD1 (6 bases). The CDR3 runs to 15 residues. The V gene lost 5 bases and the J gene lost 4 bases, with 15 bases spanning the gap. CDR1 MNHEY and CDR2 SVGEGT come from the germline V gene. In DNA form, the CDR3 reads TGTGCCAGCAGTATCCCCCCACAGGGATACAATGAGCAGTTCTTC. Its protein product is CASSIPPQGYNEQFF.

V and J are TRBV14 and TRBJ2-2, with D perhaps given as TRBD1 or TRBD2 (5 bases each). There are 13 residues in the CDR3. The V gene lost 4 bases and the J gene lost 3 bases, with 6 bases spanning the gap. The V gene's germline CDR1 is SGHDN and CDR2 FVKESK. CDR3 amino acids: CASSPGHTGELFF. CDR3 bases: TGTGCCAGCAGCCCGGGGCACACCGGGGAGCTGTTTTTT.

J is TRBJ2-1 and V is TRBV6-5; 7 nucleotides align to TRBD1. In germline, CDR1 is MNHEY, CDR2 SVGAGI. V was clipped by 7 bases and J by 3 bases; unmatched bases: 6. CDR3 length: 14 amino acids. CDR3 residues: CASNEGQLYNEQFF. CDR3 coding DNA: TGTGCCAGCAACGAGGGACAGCTCTACAATGAGCAGTTCTTC.

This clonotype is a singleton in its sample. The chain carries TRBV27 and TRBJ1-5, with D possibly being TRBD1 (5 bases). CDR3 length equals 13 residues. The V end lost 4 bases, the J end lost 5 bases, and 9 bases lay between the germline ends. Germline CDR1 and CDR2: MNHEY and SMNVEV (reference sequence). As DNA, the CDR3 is TGTGCCAGCAGTTGGGGCAAGGATCAGCCCCAGCATTTT. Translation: CASSWGKDQPQHF.

Written as DNA, the CDR3 is TGTGCCAGCAGCCAAGATCGGGGGAGGAACACTGAAGCTTTCTTT. Translating gives CASSQDRGRNTEAFF. This rearrangement joins TRBV14 to TRBJ1-1, with D tentatively TRBD1 (5 bases). The V end was cut by 0 bases, the J end by 1 base, with 9 bases between. This CDR3 comprises 15 residues. Germline values: CDR1 SGHDN, CDR2 FVKESK.

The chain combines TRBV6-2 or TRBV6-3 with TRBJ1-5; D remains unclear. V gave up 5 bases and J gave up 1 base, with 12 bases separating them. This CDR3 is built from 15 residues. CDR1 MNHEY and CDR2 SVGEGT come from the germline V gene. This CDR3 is CASSIWEQSNQPQHF. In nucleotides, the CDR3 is TGTGCCAGCAGTATATGGGAACAGAGCAATCAGCCCCAGCATTTT.

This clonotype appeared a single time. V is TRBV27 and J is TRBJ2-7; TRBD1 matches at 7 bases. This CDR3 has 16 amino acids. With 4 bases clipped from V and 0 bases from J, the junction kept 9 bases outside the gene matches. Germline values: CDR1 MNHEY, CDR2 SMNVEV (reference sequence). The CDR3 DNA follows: TGTGCCAGCAGTTCCGTGGGGACAGAAAGCTCCTACGAGCAGTACGTC. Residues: CASSSVGTESSYEQYV.

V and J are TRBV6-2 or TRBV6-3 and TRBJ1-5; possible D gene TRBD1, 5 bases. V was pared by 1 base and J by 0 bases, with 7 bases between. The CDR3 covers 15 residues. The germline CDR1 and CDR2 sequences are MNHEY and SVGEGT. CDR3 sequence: CASSYLDTSNQPQHF. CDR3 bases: TGTGCCAGCAGTTACTTGGACACTAGCAATCAGCCCCAGCATTTT.

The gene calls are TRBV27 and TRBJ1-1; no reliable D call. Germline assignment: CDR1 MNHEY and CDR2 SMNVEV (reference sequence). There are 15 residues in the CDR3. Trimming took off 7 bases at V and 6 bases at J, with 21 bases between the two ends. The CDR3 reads CASIQYGQKGSEAFF. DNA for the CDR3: TGTGCCAGCATTCAATATGGGCAGAAGGGTTCTGAAGCTTTCTTT.

CDR3 nucleotides: TGTGCCAGCAGTTATAACGGGAACACTGAAGCTTTCTTT. Protein sequence: CASSYNGNTEAFF. The V and J genes are TRBV27 and TRBJ1-1; D unclear. There are 13 residues in the CDR3. Germline V gene sequence: CDR1 MNHEY, CDR2 SMNVEV (reference sequence). Trimming removed 4 bases from V and 1 base from J, with 7 bases in between.

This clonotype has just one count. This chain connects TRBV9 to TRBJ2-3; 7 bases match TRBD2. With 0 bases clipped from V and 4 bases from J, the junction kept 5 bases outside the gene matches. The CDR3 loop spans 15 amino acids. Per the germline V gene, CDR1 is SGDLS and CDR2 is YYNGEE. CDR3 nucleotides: TGTGCCAGCAGCGTAGTTCGGGAGGCGTCAGATACGCAGTATTTT. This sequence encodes CASSVVREASDTQYF.

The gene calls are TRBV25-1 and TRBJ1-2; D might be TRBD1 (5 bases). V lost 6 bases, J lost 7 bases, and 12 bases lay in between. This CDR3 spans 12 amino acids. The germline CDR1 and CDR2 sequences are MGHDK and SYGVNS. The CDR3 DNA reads TGTGCCAGCAGGTGGGGGTCAGTTGGCTACACCTTC. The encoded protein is CASRWGSVGYTF.

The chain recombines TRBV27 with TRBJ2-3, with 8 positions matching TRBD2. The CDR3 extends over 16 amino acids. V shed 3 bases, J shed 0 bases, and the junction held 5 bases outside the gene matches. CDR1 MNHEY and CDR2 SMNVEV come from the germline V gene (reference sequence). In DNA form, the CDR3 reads TGTGCCAGCAGTTTGAAGCGGGGGATTAGCACAGATACGCAGTATTTT. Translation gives CASSLKRGISTDTQYF.

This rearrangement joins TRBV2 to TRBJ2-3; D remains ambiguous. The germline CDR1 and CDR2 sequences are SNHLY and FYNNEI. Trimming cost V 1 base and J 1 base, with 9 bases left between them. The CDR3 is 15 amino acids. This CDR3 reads CASSEVGTGTDTQYF. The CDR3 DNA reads TGTGCCAGCAGTGAAGTGGGCACGGGCACAGATACGCAGTATTTT.

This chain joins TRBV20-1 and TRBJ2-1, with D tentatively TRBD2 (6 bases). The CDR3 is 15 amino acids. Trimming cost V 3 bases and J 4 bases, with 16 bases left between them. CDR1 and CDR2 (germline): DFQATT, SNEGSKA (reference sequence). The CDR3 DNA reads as TGCAGTGCTAGGGTTCTTGCGGGGCTTTACAATGAGCAGTTCTTC. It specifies CSARVLAGLYNEQFF.

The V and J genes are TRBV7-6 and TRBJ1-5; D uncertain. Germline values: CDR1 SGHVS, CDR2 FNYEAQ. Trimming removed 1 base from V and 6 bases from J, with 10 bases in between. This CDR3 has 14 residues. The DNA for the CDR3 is TGTGCCAGCAGCTTAGTGGAAAGCGGTCAGCCCCAGCATTTT. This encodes CASSLVESGQPQHF.

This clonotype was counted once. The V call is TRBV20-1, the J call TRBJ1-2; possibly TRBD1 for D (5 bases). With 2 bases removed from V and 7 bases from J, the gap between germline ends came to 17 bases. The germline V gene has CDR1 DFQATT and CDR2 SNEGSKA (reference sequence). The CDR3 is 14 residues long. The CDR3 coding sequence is TGCAGTGCTAGAACTCGCGGGGGGTCGGGTGGCTACACCTTC. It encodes CSARTRGGSGGYTF.

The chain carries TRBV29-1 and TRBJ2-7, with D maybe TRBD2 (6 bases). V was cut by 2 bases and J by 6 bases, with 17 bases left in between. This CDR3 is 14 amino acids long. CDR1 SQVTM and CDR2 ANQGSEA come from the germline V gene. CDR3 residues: CSVENLGGRGEQYF. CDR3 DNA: TGCAGCGTTGAAAATCTGGGGGGAAGAGGCGAGCAGTACTTC.

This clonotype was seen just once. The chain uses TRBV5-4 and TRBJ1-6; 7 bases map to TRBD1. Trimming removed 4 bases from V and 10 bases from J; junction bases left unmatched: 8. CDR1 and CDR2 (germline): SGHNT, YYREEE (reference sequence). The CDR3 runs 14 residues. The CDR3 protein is CASSQGGRTSPLHF. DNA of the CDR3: TGTGCCAGCAGCCAGGGGGGAAGGACGTCACCCCTCCACTTT.

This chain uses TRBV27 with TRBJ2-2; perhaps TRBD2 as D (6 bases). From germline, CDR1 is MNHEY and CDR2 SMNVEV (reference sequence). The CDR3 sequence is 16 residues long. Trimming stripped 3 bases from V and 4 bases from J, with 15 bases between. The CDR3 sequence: CASSFEPGEVTGELFF. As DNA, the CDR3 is TGTGCCAGCAGTTTCGAGCCGGGAGAAGTCACCGGGGAGCTGTTTTTT.

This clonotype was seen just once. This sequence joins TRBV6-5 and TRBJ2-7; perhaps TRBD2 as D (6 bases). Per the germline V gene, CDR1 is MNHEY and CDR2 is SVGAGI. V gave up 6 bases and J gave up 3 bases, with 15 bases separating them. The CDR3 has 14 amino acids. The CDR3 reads CASRKTRVLYEQYF. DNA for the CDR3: TGTGCCAGCAGAAAGACTAGGGTCCTCTACGAGCAGTACTTC.

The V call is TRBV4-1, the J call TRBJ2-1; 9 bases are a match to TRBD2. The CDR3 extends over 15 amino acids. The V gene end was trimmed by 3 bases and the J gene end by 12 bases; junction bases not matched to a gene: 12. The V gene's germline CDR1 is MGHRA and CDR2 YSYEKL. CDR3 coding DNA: TGCGCCAGCAGCCAGGAACATAGGGATAGCGGGGGGCAGTTCTTC. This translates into CASSQEHRDSGGQFF.

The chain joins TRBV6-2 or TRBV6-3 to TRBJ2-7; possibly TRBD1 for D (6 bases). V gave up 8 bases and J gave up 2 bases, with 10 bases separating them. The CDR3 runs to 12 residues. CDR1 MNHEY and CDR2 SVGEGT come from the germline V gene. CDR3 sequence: CASGDIAYEQYF. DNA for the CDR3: TGTGCCAGCGGGGACATCGCCTACGAGCAGTACTTC.